Listed below are T cell receptor beta chains from one sample, sequenced in a study of blood T cell repertoires in COVID-19. Produced via immunoSEQ multiplex PCR; TCRdb's table is partial and in-frame only. The repertoire consists of about 330,000 clones, with over 70% occurring once and the leading ten covering approximately 1.1%. Material for sequencing was peripheral blood. The receptor source for this set is a woman aged 45-59 years with acute or convalescent COVID-19. CDR3s include the opening cysteine and the closing phenylalanine or tryptophan.

V gene,CDR3 protein
TRBV5-1,CASSLLPGGSGEAFF
TRBV7-2,CASSPVRVNTEAFF
TRBV6-5,CASSQQDTQYF
TRBV6-5,CASSPPSGNTGELFF
TRBV4-1,CASSQEAGMANVLTF
TRBV30,CAWSFTGEKLFF
TRBV9,CASSKSGTSFSSLYF
TRBV4-1,CASSQDLRQGKSTEAFF
TRBV7-9,CASSFTTGYTGELFF
TRBV9,CASSVGGLAGGDTQYF
TRBV2,CASSGQGGNYGYTF
TRBV9,CASNPDGRVDEKLFF
TRBV3-1/TRBV3-2,CASRKLAGGPVGETQYF
TRBV24-1,CATSDYGQGGTGELFF
TRBV4-2,CASSQPSSGGTDTQYF